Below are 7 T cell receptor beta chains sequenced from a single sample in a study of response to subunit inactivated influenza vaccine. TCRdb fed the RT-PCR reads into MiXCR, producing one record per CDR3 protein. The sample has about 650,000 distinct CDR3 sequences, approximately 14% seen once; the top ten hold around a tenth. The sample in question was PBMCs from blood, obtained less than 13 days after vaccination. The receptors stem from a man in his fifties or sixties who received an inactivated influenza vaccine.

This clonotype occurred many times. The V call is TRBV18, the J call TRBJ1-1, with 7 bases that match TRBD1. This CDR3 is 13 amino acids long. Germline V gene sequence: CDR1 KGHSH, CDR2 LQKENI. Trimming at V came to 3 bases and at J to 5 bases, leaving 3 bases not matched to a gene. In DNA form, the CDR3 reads TGTGCCAGCTCACCTGGACAGGAGACTGAAGCTTTCTTT. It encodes CASSPGQETEAFF.

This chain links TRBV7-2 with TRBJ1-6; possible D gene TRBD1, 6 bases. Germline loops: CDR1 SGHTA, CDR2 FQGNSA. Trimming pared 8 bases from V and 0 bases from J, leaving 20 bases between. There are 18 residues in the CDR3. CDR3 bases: TGTGCCAGCGGTCTCCTTGGACAGACGAGCTCCTATAATTCACCCCTCCACTTT. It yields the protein CASGLLGQTSSYNSPLHF.

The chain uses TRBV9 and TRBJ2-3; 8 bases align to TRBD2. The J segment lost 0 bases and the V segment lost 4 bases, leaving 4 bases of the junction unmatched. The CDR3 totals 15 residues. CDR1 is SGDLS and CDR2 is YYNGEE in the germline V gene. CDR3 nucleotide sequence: TGTGCCAGCAGCTACAGCGGGAGTAGCACAGATACGCAGTATTTT. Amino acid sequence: CASSYSGSSTDTQYF.

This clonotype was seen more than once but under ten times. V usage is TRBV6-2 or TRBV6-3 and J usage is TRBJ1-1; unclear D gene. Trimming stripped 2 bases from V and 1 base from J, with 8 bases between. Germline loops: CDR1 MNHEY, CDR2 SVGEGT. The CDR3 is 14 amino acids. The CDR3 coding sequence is TGTGCCAGCAGTTACGTCGGCGGGAACACTGAAGCTTTCTTT. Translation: CASSYVGGNTEAFF.

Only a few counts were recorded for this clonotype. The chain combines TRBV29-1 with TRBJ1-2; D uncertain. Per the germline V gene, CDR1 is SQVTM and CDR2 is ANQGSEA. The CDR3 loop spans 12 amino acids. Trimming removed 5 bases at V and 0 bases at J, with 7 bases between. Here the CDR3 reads CSVRVPNYGYTF. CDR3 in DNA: TGCAGCGTTCGGGTGCCTAACTATGGCTACACCTTC.

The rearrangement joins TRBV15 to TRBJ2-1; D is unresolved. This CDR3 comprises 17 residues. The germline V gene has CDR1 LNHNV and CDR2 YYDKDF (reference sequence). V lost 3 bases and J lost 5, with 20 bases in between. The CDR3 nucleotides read TGTGCCACCAGCAGGATACTGACACCCATTAACGACAATGAGCAGTTCTTC. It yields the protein CATSRILTPINDNEQFF. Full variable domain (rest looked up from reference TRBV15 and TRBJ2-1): DAMVIQNPRYQVTQFGKPVTLSCSQTLNHNVMYWYQQKSSQAPKLLFHYYDKDFNNEADTPDNFQSRRPNTSFCFLDIRSPGLGDTAMYLCATSRILTPINDNEQFFGPGTRLTVL.

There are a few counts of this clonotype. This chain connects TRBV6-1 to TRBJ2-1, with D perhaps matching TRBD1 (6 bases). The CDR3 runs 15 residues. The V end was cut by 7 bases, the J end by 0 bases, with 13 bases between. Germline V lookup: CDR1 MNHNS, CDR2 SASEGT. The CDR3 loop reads CASTLGAASYNEQFF. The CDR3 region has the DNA TGTGCCAGCACCCTGGGGGCGGCCTCCTACAATGAGCAGTTCTTC.